The clone carrying this T cell receptor (beta chain) was seen at least ten times. This entry is derived from a study of Graves' ophthalmopathy and Graves' hyperthyroidism. Beta-chain TCR CDR3 regions were amplified from RNA transcripts. The library came from an HTBI-primed first-round RT-PCR and a second-round multiplex PCR. In TCRdb, the multiplex PCR reads were re-called with MiXCR into one record per CDR3 protein. The sample includes 300,000 to 450,000 distinct CDR3 sequences, approximately 17% of them seen just once. If patients had other autoimmune diseases, uncontrolled infections, pregnancy or lactation, they were excluded. Each diagnosis was determined on the basis of clinical symptoms, serum thyroxine, TRAb, thyroid ultrasound and orbital computed tomography. PBMCs originated in 10 ml of fresh peripheral blood. J lost 4 bases, V lost 6 bases, and 11 bases had no gene match. Germline values: CDR1 MNHEY, CDR2 SVGEGT. The CDR3 runs to 16 residues.

The chain couples TRBV6-2 or TRBV6-3 to TRBJ2-2, with TRBD1 matching 7 bases. This TCR derives from an adult woman with stable Graves' hyperthyroidism. Source material: peripheral blood. The CDR3 DNA reads as TGTGCCAGCAGCTCTGGGACAGACAGGACCACCGGGGAGCTGTTTTTT. Residues: CASSSGTDRTTGELFF.